This T cell receptor beta chain was sequenced for a study of cytomegalovirus exposure and HLA in healthy donors. The study's findings and limits: Association of a missense DCLRE1C variant with TCR beta V- and J-gene trimming was reported in a later analysis. Earlier analysis yielded a pattern in which most TCR beta V segments were productive about 90% or about 30% of the time. The investigators catalogued 150 to 200 TCR beta chains as cytomegalovirus-associated.

Primers for the PCR totalled 60 Vbeta and 13 Jbeta. The protocol was immunoSEQ multiplex PCR, while the TCRdb copy is restricted to in-frame clones and leaves out a portion. The table records tens of thousands of clones, about 72% of them present only once. In the case of this clone: No antigen is known for it.

The trim removed 5 bases at V and 9 bases at J, leaving 9 bases unmatched. The V gene's germline CDR1 is LNHDA and CDR2 SQIVND (reference sequence). The CDR3 is 16 amino acids. The V and J genes are TRBV19 and TRBJ2-1; 14 bases map to TRBD2. The sequenced material came from PBMCs. This TCR derives from a woman aged 25-40 years in good health and CMV-seropositive. Written as DNA, the CDR3 is TGTGCCAGTAGTCTGACTAGCGGGGGGGCCGGTATTGAGCAGTTCTTC. Its protein is CASSLTSGGAGIEQFF.